A selection of T cell receptor beta chains follows, all from one sample in a study of blood T cell repertoires in COVID-19. This table comes from immunoSEQ multiplex PCR, and its TCRdb copy is limited to in-frame clones, with some not included. This table holds roughly 290,000 clones, 80% to 90% found once. Sequenced input: PBMCs or T cells enriched from blood (not recorded which). The origin of the receptors is a woman under 40 who had recovered from COVID-19. Each CDR3 is given with its conserved first and last residue. Each record gives: J gene, clone size, D gene, V gene, CDR3 protein, CDR3 DNA. D genes are given only for firm matches. The size field is filled for only some rows; it gives once, few, many or a size class.

j_call: TRBJ1-1; clone_size: -; d_call: -; v_call: TRBV21-1; cdr3_aa: CASSKVWSRRNTEAFF; cdr3_nt: TGTGCCAGCAGCAAAGTTTGGAGTCGGAGGAACACTGAAGCTTTCTTT
j_call: TRBJ1-1; clone_size: -; d_call: TRBD1; v_call: TRBV9; cdr3_aa: CASRETGTGHAFF; cdr3_nt: TGTGCCAGCAGGGAAACCGGGACAGGGCATGCTTTCTTT
j_call: TRBJ1-2; clone_size: -; d_call: TRBD1; v_call: TRBV5-1; cdr3_aa: CASSSLTGSNYGYTF; cdr3_nt: TGCGCCAGCAGCTCGCTGACAGGGTCTAACTATGGCTACACCTTC
j_call: TRBJ2-3; clone_size: -; d_call: -; v_call: TRBV28; cdr3_aa: CASSFEGGGRDTQYF; cdr3_nt: TGTGCCAGCAGTTTCGAGGGAGGGGGGAGAGATACGCAGTATTTT
j_call: TRBJ1-5; clone_size: once; d_call: -; v_call: TRBV7-9; cdr3_aa: CASSLGSKGGNQPQHF; cdr3_nt: TGTGCCAGCAGCCTAGGGAGTAAAGGGGGCAATCAGCCCCAGCATTTT
j_call: TRBJ1-5; clone_size: -; d_call: -; v_call: TRBV11-3; cdr3_aa: CASSPPRGGRRQPQHF; cdr3_nt: TGTGCCAGCAGCCCCCCACGAGGAGGGAGACGACAGCCCCAGCATTTT
j_call: TRBJ2-3; clone_size: -; d_call: TRBD2; v_call: TRBV3-1/TRBV3-2; cdr3_aa: CASSQDWSGSGTDTQYF; cdr3_nt: TGTGCCAGCAGCCAAGATTGGAGCGGGAGTGGGACAGATACGCAGTATTTT
j_call: TRBJ2-2; clone_size: -; d_call: -; v_call: TRBV4-2; cdr3_aa: CASSRRLTDTGELFF; cdr3_nt: TGTGCCAGCAGCCGTCGTCTAACAGACACCGGGGAGCTGTTTTTT
j_call: TRBJ1-1; clone_size: -; d_call: -; v_call: TRBV5-4; cdr3_aa: CASSPPKWGRSTEAFF; cdr3_nt: TGTGCCAGCAGCCCACCCAAATGGGGCAGGAGCACTGAAGCTTTCTTT
j_call: TRBJ1-5; clone_size: few; d_call: -; v_call: TRBV4-1; cdr3_aa: CASSQPPGSRDTNQPQHF; cdr3_nt: TGCGCCAGCAGCCAACCCCCGGGGTCCCGGGACACGAATCAGCCCCAGCATTTT
j_call: TRBJ2-1; clone_size: once; d_call: -; v_call: TRBV29-1; cdr3_aa: CSVHEEQFF; cdr3_nt: TGCAGCGTTCACGAGGAGCAGTTCTTC
j_call: TRBJ1-2; clone_size: -; d_call: TRBD1; v_call: TRBV27; cdr3_aa: CASSDRVNYGYTF; cdr3_nt: TGTGCCAGCAGCGACAGGGTAAACTATGGCTACACCTTC
j_call: TRBJ2-3; clone_size: -; d_call: -; v_call: TRBV7-3; cdr3_aa: CASSPGLWDTQYF; cdr3_nt: TGTGCCAGCAGCCCAGGGCTCTGGGATACGCAGTATTTT
j_call: TRBJ2-2; clone_size: few; d_call: TRBD1; v_call: TRBV24-1; cdr3_aa: CATSESPGKGATGELFF; cdr3_nt: TGTGCCACCAGTGAATCTCCTGGGAAGGGGGCCACCGGGGAGCTGTTTTTT
j_call: TRBJ2-7; clone_size: -; d_call: -; v_call: TRBV5-4; cdr3_aa: CASSPTVDEQYF; cdr3_nt: TGTGCCAGCAGCCCGACAGTAGACGAGCAGTACTTC
j_call: TRBJ1-5; clone_size: few; d_call: TRBD1; v_call: TRBV4-1; cdr3_aa: CASSHPPQGQATNQPQHF; cdr3_nt: TGCGCCAGCAGCCATCCCCCCCAGGGACAGGCGACCAATCAGCCCCAGCATTTT
j_call: TRBJ2-3; clone_size: -; d_call: -; v_call: TRBV5-8; cdr3_aa: CASSLDGRATDTQYF; cdr3_nt: TGTGCCAGCAGCTTAGATGGCAGGGCCACAGATACGCAGTATTTT
j_call: TRBJ2-5; clone_size: -; d_call: TRBD1; v_call: TRBV28; cdr3_aa: CASSLRGGEETQYF; cdr3_nt: TGTGCCAGCAGTCTCCGAGGGGGCGAGGAGACCCAGTACTTC
j_call: TRBJ2-7; clone_size: -; d_call: -; v_call: TRBV19; cdr3_aa: CASSIDGTRSSYEQYF; cdr3_nt: TGTGCCAGTAGTATAGATGGGACAAGGAGCTCCTACGAGCAGTACTTC
j_call: TRBJ2-3; clone_size: -; d_call: TRBD2; v_call: TRBV9; cdr3_aa: CASSGLAGESWGTDTQYF; cdr3_nt: TGTGCCAGCAGCGGACTAGCGGGAGAAAGTTGGGGCACAGATACGCAGTATTTT
j_call: TRBJ2-5; clone_size: -; d_call: -; v_call: TRBV4-2; cdr3_aa: CASSQGPFGIEEETQYF; cdr3_nt: TGTGCCAGCAGCCAAGGGCCGTTTGGAATAGAGGAAGAGACCCAGTACTTC
j_call: TRBJ2-1; clone_size: -; d_call: TRBD1; v_call: TRBV5-1; cdr3_aa: CASSSGTGPNNEQFF; cdr3_nt: TGCGCCAGCAGCTCCGGGACAGGGCCCAACAATGAGCAGTTCTTC
j_call: TRBJ2-3; clone_size: -; d_call: TRBD2; v_call: TRBV3-1/TRBV3-2; cdr3_aa: CASSARLAGEETAATDTQYF; cdr3_nt: TGTGCCAGCAGCGCAAGACTAGCGGGAGAAGAAACCGCGGCTACAGATACGCAGTATTTT
j_call: TRBJ1-5; clone_size: -; d_call: -; v_call: TRBV19; cdr3_aa: CASSMAGLTPQHF; cdr3_nt: TGTGCCAGTAGTATGGCAGGGCTCACGCCCCAGCATTTT
j_call: TRBJ2-1; clone_size: -; d_call: -; v_call: TRBV27; cdr3_aa: CASSLSFRSSYNEQFF; cdr3_nt: TGTGCCAGCAGTTTATCTTTCCGGAGCTCCTACAATGAGCAGTTCTTC
j_call: TRBJ2-7; clone_size: few; d_call: TRBD1; v_call: TRBV7-2; cdr3_aa: CASSLAATGIYEQYF; cdr3_nt: TGTGCCAGCAGCTTAGCTGCGACAGGGATCTACGAGCAGTACTTC
j_call: TRBJ1-6; clone_size: -; d_call: -; v_call: TRBV18; cdr3_aa: CASSPGVAFNSPLHF; cdr3_nt: TGTGCCAGCTCACCTGGAGTGGCTTTTAATTCACCCCTCCACTTT
j_call: TRBJ2-1; clone_size: -; d_call: -; v_call: TRBV5-4; cdr3_aa: CASSLDLRGNEQFF; cdr3_nt: TGTGCCAGCAGCTTGGACCTACGGGGGAATGAGCAGTTCTTC
j_call: TRBJ2-7; clone_size: many; d_call: TRBD1; v_call: TRBV3-1/TRBV3-2; cdr3_aa: CASSQAAQGYEQYF; cdr3_nt: TGTGCCAGCAGCCAAGCTGCACAGGGGTACGAGCAGTACTTC
j_call: TRBJ1-5; clone_size: -; d_call: -; v_call: TRBV30; cdr3_aa: CAWTPGGGQPQHF; cdr3_nt: TGTGCCTGGACCCCGGGGGGAGGACAGCCCCAGCATTTT
j_call: TRBJ2-1; clone_size: -; d_call: TRBD2; v_call: TRBV6-7; cdr3_aa: CASSYPAPGGDNEQFF; cdr3_nt: TGTGCCAGCAGTTACCCTGCCCCGGGAGGGGACAATGAGCAGTTCTTC
j_call: TRBJ2-5; clone_size: -; d_call: -; v_call: TRBV7-2; cdr3_aa: CASDNGGGVETQYF; cdr3_nt: TGTGCCAGCGACAACGGAGGGGGCGTTGAGACCCAGTACTTC
j_call: TRBJ1-2; clone_size: -; d_call: -; v_call: TRBV25-1; cdr3_aa: CASSEGKGVYGYTF; cdr3_nt: TGTGCCAGCAGTGAAGGCAAGGGGGTGTATGGCTACACCTTC
j_call: TRBJ1-3; clone_size: -; d_call: -; v_call: TRBV4-2; cdr3_aa: CASSQSLRPGNTIYF; cdr3_nt: TGTGCCAGCAGCCAAAGCTTGCGCCCTGGAAACACCATATATTTT
j_call: TRBJ2-5; clone_size: -; d_call: TRBD1; v_call: TRBV5-1; cdr3_aa: CASSKTGTEYQETQYF; cdr3_nt: TGCGCCAGCAGCAAGACCGGGACAGAGTACCAAGAGACCCAGTACTTC
j_call: TRBJ2-7; clone_size: -; d_call: TRBD2; v_call: TRBV9; cdr3_aa: CASSVGWTSYEQYF; cdr3_nt: TGTGCCAGCAGCGTAGGGTGGACTAGCTACGAGCAGTACTTC
j_call: TRBJ1-5; clone_size: -; d_call: -; v_call: TRBV4-2; cdr3_aa: CASSQDPGGVQPQHF; cdr3_nt: TGTGCCAGCAGCCAAGATCCGGGGGGCGTTCAGCCCCAGCATTTT
j_call: TRBJ2-3; clone_size: few; d_call: TRBD2; v_call: TRBV2; cdr3_aa: CASSGSGSGRQF; cdr3_nt: TGTGCCAGCAGTGGCAGCGGGAGCGGGAGACAATTT
j_call: TRBJ2-1; clone_size: -; d_call: -; v_call: TRBV2; cdr3_aa: CASSDIGERDEQFF; cdr3_nt: TGTGCCAGCAGTGATATTGGGGAGAGGGATGAGCAGTTCTTC
j_call: TRBJ1-6; clone_size: many; d_call: TRBD1; v_call: TRBV18; cdr3_aa: CASSVGQGENSPLHF; cdr3_nt: TGTGCCAGCTCAGTTGGACAGGGCGAGAATTCACCCCTCCACTTT
j_call: TRBJ1-2; clone_size: -; d_call: -; v_call: TRBV6-5; cdr3_aa: CASSYSTGNGYTF; cdr3_nt: TGTGCCAGCAGTTACTCTACAGGGAATGGCTACACCTTC
j_call: TRBJ1-3; clone_size: -; d_call: -; v_call: TRBV3-1/TRBV3-2; cdr3_aa: CASSQAGVFSGNTIYF; cdr3_nt: TGTGCCAGCAGCCAAGCTGGAGTCTTCTCTGGAAACACCATATATTTT
j_call: TRBJ1-1; clone_size: few; d_call: TRBD1; v_call: TRBV5-1; cdr3_aa: CASSGQGMNTEAFF; cdr3_nt: TGCGCCAGCAGCGGACAGGGTATGAACACTGAAGCTTTCTTT
j_call: TRBJ1-1; clone_size: -; d_call: -; v_call: TRBV18; cdr3_aa: CASSPPAGGAKAFF; cdr3_nt: TGTGCCAGCTCACCACCGGCGGGGGGGGCGAAAGCTTTCTTT
j_call: TRBJ1-2; clone_size: few; d_call: TRBD1; v_call: TRBV10-3; cdr3_aa: CAISEPPGQGAGGYTF; cdr3_nt: TGTGCCATCAGTGAACCTCCCGGACAGGGGGCGGGTGGCTACACCTTC
j_call: TRBJ2-3; clone_size: -; d_call: -; v_call: TRBV5-4; cdr3_aa: CASSLATDTQYF; cdr3_nt: TGTGCCAGCAGCTTGGCGACAGATACGCAGTATTTT
j_call: TRBJ1-1; clone_size: -; d_call: TRBD1; v_call: TRBV5-1; cdr3_aa: CASREQGALPTEAFF; cdr3_nt: TGCGCCAGCAGGGAGCAGGGGGCGCTTCCGACTGAAGCTTTCTTT
j_call: TRBJ1-6; clone_size: -; d_call: -; v_call: TRBV6-8; cdr3_aa: CASSYNGGMDSPLHF; cdr3_nt: TGTGCCAGCAGTTACAACGGAGGGATGGATTCACCCCTCCACTTT
j_call: TRBJ1-4; clone_size: -; d_call: -; v_call: TRBV6-4; cdr3_aa: CASSGLGAANEKLFF; cdr3_nt: TGTGCCAGCAGTGGCTTGGGGGCCGCTAATGAAAAACTGTTTTTT
j_call: TRBJ2-1; clone_size: -; d_call: -; v_call: TRBV7-9; cdr3_aa: CASSQLTSYDEQFF; cdr3_nt: TGTGCCAGCAGCCAACTGACTAGTTACGATGAGCAGTTCTTC
j_call: TRBJ1-2; clone_size: -; d_call: -; v_call: TRBV28; cdr3_aa: CASSLSDRVYGYTF; cdr3_nt: TGTGCCAGCAGTTTATCCGACAGAGTATATGGCTACACCTTC
j_call: TRBJ2-3; clone_size: -; d_call: TRBD2; v_call: TRBV7-6; cdr3_aa: CASSLRLAGGDTQYF; cdr3_nt: TGTGCCAGCAGCTTACGTCTAGCGGGGGGTGATACGCAGTATTTT